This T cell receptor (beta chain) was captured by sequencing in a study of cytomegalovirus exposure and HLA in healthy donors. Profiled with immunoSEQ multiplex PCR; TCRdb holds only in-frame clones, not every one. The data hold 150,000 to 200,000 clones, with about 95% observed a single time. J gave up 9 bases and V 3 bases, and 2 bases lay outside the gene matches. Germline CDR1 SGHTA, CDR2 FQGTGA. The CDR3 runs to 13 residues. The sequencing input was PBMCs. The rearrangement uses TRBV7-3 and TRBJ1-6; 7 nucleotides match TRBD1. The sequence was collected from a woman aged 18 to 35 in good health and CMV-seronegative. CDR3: CASSFTGVSPLHF. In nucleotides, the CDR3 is TGTGCCAGCAGCTTTACAGGGGTTTCACCCCTCCACTTT.